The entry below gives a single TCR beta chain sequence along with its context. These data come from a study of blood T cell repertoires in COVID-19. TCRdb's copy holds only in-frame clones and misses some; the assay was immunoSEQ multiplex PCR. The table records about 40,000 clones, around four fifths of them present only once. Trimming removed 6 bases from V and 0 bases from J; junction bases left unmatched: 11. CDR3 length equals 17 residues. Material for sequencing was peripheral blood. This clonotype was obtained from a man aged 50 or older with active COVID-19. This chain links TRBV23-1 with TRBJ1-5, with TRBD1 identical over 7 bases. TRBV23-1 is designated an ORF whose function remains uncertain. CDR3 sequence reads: CASRALGTDLSNQPQHF. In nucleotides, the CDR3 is TGCGCCAGCAGGGCACTAGGGACAGATCTTAGCAATCAGCCCCAGCATTTT.